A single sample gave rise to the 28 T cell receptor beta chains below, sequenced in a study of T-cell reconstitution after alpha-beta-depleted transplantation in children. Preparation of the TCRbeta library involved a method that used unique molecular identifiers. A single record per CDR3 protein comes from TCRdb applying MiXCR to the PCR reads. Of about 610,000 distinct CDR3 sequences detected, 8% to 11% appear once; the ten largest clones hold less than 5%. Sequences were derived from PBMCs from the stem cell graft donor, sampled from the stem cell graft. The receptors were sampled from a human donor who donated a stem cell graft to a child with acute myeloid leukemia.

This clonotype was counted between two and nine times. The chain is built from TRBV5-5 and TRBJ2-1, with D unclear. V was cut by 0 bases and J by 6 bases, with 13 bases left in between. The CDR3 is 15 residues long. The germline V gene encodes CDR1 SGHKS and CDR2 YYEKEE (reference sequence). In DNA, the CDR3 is TGTGCCAGCAGCTTGGGTGGAAACATCGCCAATGAGCAGTTCTTC. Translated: CASSLGGNIANEQFF.

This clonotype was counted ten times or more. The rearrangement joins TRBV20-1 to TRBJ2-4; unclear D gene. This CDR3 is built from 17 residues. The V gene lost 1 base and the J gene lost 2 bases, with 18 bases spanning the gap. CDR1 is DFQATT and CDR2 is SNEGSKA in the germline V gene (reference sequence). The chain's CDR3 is CSARVLGFDSSKNIQYF. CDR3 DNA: TGCAGTGCTAGAGTTTTGGGGTTCGACTCCTCCAAAAACATTCAGTACTTC.

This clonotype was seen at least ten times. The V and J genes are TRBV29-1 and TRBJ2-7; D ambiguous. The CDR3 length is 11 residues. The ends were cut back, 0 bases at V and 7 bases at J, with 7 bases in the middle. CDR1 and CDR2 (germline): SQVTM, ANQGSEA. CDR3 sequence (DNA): TGCAGCGTTGAAGATATGAAGGAGCAGTACTTC. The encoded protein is CSVEDMKEQYF.

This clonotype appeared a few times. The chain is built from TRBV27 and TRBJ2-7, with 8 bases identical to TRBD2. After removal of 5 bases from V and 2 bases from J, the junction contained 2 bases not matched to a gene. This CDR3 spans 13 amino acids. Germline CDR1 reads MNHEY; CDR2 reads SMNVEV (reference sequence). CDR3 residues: CASSVAGTYEQYF. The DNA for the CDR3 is TGTGCCAGCAGTGTAGCGGGGACCTACGAGCAGTACTTC.

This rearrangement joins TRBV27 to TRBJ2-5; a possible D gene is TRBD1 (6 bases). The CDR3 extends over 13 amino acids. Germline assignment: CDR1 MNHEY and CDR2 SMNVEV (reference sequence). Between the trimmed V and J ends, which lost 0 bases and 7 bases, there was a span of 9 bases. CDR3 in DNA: TGTGCCAGCAGTTTATCGGGGGCGGGGACCCAGTACTTC. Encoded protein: CASSLSGAGTQYF.

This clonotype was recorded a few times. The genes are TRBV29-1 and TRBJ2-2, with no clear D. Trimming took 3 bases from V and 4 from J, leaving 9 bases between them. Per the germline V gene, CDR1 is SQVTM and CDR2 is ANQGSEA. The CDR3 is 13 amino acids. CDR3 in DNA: TGCAGCGTTGACGGTTTACGCACCGGGGAGCTGTTTTTT. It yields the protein CSVDGLRTGELFF.

The CDR3 bases are TGTGCCAGCAGTCCCCGGCAGGGGGCCCCCTACGAGCAGTACTTC. Translated, it gives CASSPRQGAPYEQYF. The genes are TRBV27 and TRBJ2-7; 8 nucleotides align to TRBD1. The germline CDR1 and CDR2 sequences are MNHEY and SMNVEV (reference sequence). CDR3 size: 15 residues. Trimming at V came to 5 bases and at J to 2 bases, leaving 8 bases not matched to a gene.

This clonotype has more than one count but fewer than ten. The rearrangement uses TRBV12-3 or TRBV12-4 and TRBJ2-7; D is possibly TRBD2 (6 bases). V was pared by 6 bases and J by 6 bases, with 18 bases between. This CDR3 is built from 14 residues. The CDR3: CASRPFGGRSEQYF. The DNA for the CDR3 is TGTGCCAGCAGGCCTTTTGGGGGGAGGAGCGAGCAGTACTTC.

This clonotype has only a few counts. CDR3 nucleotide sequence: TGTGCCAGCAGCGCCGCGGGACAGGGGGGCTATGGCTACACCTTC. Translation gives CASSAAGQGGYGYTF. This chain joins TRBV12-3 or TRBV12-4 and TRBJ1-2; 11 nucleotides agree with TRBD1. Unmatched junction bases numbered 7, after V lost 6 bases and J lost 4 bases. The length of the CDR3 is 15 residues.

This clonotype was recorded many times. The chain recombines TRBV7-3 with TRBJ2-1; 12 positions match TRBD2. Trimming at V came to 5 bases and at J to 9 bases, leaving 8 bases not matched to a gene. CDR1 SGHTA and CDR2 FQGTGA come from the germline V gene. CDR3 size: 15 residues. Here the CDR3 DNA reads TGTGCCAGCAGCCCCGGACTAGCGGGATGGGGTGAGCAGTTCTTC. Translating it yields CASSPGLAGWGEQFF.

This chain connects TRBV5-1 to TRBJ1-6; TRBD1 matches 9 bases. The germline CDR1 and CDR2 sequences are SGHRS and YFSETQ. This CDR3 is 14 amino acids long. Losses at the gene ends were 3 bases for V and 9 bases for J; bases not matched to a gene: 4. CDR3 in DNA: TGCGCCAGCAGCTCCACAGGGGGCGTTTCACCCCTCCACTTT. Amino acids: CASSSTGGVSPLHF.

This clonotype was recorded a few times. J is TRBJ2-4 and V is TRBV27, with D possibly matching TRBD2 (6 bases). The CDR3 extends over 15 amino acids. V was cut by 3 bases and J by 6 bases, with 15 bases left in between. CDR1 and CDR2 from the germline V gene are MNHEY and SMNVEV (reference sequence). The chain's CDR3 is CASSFWRTGGNIQYF. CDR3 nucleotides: TGTGCCAGCAGTTTCTGGCGCACCGGGGGAAACATTCAGTACTTC.

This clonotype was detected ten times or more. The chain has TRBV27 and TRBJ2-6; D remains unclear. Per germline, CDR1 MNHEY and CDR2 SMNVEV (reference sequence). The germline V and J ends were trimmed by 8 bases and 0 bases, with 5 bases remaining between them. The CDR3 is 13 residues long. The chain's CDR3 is CASSGSGANVLTF. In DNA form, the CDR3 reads TGTGCCAGCTCGGGCTCTGGGGCCAACGTCCTGACTTTC.

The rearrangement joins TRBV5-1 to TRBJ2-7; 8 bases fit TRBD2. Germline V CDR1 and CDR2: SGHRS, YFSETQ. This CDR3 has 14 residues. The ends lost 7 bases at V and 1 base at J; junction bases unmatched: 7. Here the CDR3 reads CASGELAVSYEQYF. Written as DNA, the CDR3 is TGCGCCAGCGGAGAACTAGCGGTTTCCTACGAGCAGTACTTC. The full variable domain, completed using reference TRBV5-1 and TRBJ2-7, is KAGVTQTPRYLIKTRGQQVTLSCSPISGHRSVSWYQQTPGQGLQFLFEYFSETQRNKGNFPGRFSGRQFSNSRSEMNVSTLELGDSALYLCASGELAVSYEQYFGPGTRLTVT.

CDR3 nucleotide sequence: TGCGCCAGCAGCTTATTGACCCGCACAGATACGCAGTATTTT. Its translation: CASSLLTRTDTQYF. The rearrangement joins TRBV5-1 to TRBJ2-3; D ambiguous. Germline CDR1 SGHRS, CDR2 YFSETQ. The CDR3 extends over 14 amino acids. With 2 bases removed from V and 1 base from J, the gap between germline ends came to 8 bases.

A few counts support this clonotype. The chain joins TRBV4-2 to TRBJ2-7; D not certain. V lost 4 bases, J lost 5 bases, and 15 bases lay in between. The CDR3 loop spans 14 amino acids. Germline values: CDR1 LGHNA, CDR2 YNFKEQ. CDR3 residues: CASSLLRGTNEQYF. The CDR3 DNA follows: TGTGCCAGCAGCCTTCTAAGAGGAACCAACGAGCAGTACTTC.

The CDR3 region has the DNA TGTGCCAGCTCAACAGGGGGTGGAGACACTGAAGCTTTCTTT. The encoded protein is CASSTGGGDTEAFF. The chain combines TRBV18 with TRBJ1-1, with 8 bases fitting TRBD1. This CDR3 is built from 14 residues. CDR1 and CDR2 from the germline V gene are KGHSH and LQKENI. Germline trimming cut 5 bases from V and 3 bases from J; bases unmatched to any gene: 5.

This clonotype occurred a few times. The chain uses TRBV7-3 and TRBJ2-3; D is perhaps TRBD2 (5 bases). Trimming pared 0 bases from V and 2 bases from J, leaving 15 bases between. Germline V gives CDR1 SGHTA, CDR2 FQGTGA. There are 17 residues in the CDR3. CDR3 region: CASSLTPGKYPTDTQYF. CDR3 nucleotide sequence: TGTGCCAGCAGCTTAACCCCCGGGAAGTATCCCACAGATACGCAGTATTTT.

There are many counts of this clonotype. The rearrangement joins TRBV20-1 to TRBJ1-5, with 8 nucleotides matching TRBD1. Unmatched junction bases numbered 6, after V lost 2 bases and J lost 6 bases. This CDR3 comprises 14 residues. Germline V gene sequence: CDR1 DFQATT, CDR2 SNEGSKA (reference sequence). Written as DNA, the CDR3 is TGCAGTGCTAGAAGCAGGGGGCTTGGTCAGCCCCAGCATTTT. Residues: CSARSRGLGQPQHF.

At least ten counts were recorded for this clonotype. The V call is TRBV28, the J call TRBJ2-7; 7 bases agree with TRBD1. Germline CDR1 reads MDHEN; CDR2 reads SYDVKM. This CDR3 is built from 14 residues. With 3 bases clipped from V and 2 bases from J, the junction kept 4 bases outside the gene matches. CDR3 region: CASSLFTGAYEQYF. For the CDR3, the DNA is TGTGCCAGCAGTTTGTTCACAGGGGCCTACGAGCAGTACTTC. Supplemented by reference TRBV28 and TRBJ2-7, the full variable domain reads DVKVTQSSRYLVKRTGEKVFLECVQDMDHENMFWYRQDPGLGLRLIYFSYDVKMKEKGDIPEGYSVSREKKERFSLILESASTNQTSMYLCASSLFTGAYEQYFGPGTRLTVT.

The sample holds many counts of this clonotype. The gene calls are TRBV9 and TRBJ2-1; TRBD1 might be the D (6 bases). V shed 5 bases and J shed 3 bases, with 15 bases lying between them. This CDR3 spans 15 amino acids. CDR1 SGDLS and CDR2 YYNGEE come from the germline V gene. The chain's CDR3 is CASSRGDNNYNEQFF. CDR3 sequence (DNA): TGTGCCAGCAGTAGAGGGGACAATAACTACAATGAGCAGTTCTTC.

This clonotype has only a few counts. The CDR3 DNA reads as TGTGCCTGGAGTCTTGGATCTGGGGCCAACGTCCTGACTTTC. Translated: CAWSLGSGANVLTF. The chain carries TRBV30 and TRBJ2-6; D not resolved. The ends were cut back, 2 bases at V and 1 base at J, with 6 bases in the middle. CDR3 length: 14 amino acids. CDR1 and CDR2 from the germline V gene are GTSNPN and SVGIG (reference sequence).

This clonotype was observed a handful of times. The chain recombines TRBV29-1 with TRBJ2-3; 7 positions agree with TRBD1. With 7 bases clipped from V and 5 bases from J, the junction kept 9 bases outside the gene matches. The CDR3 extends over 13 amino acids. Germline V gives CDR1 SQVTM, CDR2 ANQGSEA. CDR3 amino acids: CSANYHRGDTQYF. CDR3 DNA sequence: TGCAGCGCCAACTACCACAGGGGAGATACGCAGTATTTT.

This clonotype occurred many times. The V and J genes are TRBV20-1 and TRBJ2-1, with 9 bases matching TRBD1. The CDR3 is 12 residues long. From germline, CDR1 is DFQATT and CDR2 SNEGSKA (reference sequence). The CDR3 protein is CSPTGGYNEQFF. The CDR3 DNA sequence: TGCAGCCCGACAGGGGGCTACAATGAGCAGTTCTTC.

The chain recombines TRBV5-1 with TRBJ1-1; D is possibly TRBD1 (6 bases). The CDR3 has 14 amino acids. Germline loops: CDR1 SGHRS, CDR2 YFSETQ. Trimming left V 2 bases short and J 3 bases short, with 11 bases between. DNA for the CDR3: TGCGCCAGCAGCTTACAGGGTATGCACACTGAAGCTTTCTTT. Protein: CASSLQGMHTEAFF. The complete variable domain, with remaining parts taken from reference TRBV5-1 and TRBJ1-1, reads KAGVTQTPRYLIKTRGQQVTLSCSPISGHRSVSWYQQTPGQGLQFLFEYFSETQRNKGNFPGRFSGRQFSNSRSEMNVSTLELGDSALYLCASSLQGMHTEAFFGQGTRLTVV.

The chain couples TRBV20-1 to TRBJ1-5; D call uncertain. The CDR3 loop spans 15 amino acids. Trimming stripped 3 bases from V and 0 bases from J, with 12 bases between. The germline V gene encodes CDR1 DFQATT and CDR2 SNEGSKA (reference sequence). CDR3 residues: CSASPGWGSNQPQHF. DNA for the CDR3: TGCAGTGCTAGTCCGGGGTGGGGTAGCAATCAGCCCCAGCATTTT.

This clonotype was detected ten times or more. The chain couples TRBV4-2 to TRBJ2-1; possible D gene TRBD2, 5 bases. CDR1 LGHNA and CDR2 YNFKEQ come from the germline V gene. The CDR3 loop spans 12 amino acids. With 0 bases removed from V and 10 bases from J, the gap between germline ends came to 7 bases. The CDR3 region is CASSQESGEQFF. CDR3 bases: TGTGCCAGCAGCCAAGAGTCGGGGGAGCAGTTCTTC.

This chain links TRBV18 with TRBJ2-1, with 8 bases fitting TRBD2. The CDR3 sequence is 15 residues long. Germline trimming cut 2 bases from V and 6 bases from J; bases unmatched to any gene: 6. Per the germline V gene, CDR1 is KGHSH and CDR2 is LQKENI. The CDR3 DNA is TGTGCCAGCTCACCAGGTAGCGGGGCCGGCAATGAGCAGTTCTTC. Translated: CASSPGSGAGNEQFF.